The clone carrying this T cell receptor beta chain was detected once. The source of the sample is a study of control samples from healthy donors and cancer patients. Generated by immunoSEQ multiplex PCR, the TCRdb table keeps only in-frame clones and is missing some. The sample has approximately 120,000 clones, approximately 92% seen once. V lost 4 bases to trimming and J lost 8 bases; unmatched junction nucleotides: 13. CDR1 and CDR2 from the germline V gene are KGHDR and SFDVKD. The CDR3 is 16 amino acids. This sequence joins TRBV24-1 and TRBJ2-1; 7 bases are a match to TRBD2. Sequencing used PBMCs. This TCR derives from a man older than 75 with head and neck cancer. The DNA for the CDR3 is TGTGCCACCAGTGAGGCGCTCCGGGACCGGGAGGATGAGCAGTTCTTC. As protein: CATSEALRDREDEQFF.